This record looks at one T cell receptor (beta chain) sequence and its context. Its antigen is not identified. The V gene's germline CDR1 is ENHRY and CDR2 SYGVKD. The CDR3 is 15 amino acids. V lost 6 bases, J lost 5 bases, and 20 bases lay in between. The second PCR ran about 6 to 12 cycles with a sample-barcoded 5' primer and J-beta primers. TCRdb re-called the 5' RACE reads with MiXCR, one entry per CDR3 protein. This table holds about 800,000 distinct CDR3 sequences, less than 60% found once. This entry belongs to a study of blood T cells in healthy people across ages. The study, taken as a whole, reports: Compared with aged donors, long-lived donors showed fewer expanded clones, suggesting selection.

The sequencing sample was made of blood. The rearrangement links TRBV10-3 to TRBJ2-7; tentatively, D is TRBD2 (6 bases). The origin of this receptor is an elderly man in good health. The CDR3 loop reads CAIRPSIAEENEQYF. For the CDR3, the DNA is TGTGCCATCAGGCCTTCAATAGCGGAGGAGAACGAGCAGTACTTC.